Listed below are T cell receptor beta chains from one sample, sequenced in a study of T-cell reconstitution after alpha-beta-depleted transplantation in children. MiXCR, run by TCRdb on the PCR reads, gives a single entry per CDR3 protein. In the table there are a few hundred thousand distinct CDR3 sequences, approximately 11% of which are singletons. Sample: PBMCs from the stem cell graft donor, taken from the stem cell graft. The receptors were gathered from a human donor who donated a stem cell graft to a child with acute myeloid leukemia. The CDR3 runs from the conserved cysteine through the conserved F or W. The order of the fields is D gene, J gene, V gene, clone size, CDR3 protein, CDR3 DNA. The D gene is left open where the match is weak. Clone size is shown for a subset of rows, as once, few, many or a class of expanded clone.

D gene: TRBD2; J gene: TRBJ2-7; V gene: TRBV5-6; clone size: NA; CDR3 protein: CASSQVRGVLAYEQYF; CDR3 DNA: TGTGCCAGCAGCCAGGTGCGGGGGGTATTGGCGTACGAGCAGTACTTC
D gene: TRBD1; J gene: TRBJ2-1; V gene: TRBV12-3/TRBV12-4; clone size: few; CDR3 protein: CASRSGTGWHEQFF; CDR3 DNA: TGTGCCAGCAGGTCCGGGACAGGGTGGCATGAGCAGTTCTTC
D gene: TRBD2; J gene: TRBJ2-2; V gene: TRBV4-1; clone size: few; CDR3 protein: CASSLWTSGSGGELFF; CDR3 DNA: TGCGCCAGCAGCCTTTGGACTAGCGGGAGTGGCGGGGAGCTGTTTTTT
D gene: TRBD2; J gene: TRBJ2-5; V gene: TRBV9; clone size: NA; CDR3 protein: CASSEGLAGSQETQYF; CDR3 DNA: TGTGCCAGCAGCGAGGGTCTAGCGGGTTCTCAAGAGACCCAGTACTTC
D gene: TRBD1; J gene: TRBJ1-1; V gene: TRBV5-1; clone size: NA; CDR3 protein: CASSLQGARGTEAFF; CDR3 DNA: TGCGCCAGCAGCCTTCAGGGGGCGCGAGGCACTGAAGCTTTCTTT
D gene: NA; J gene: TRBJ1-5; V gene: TRBV10-3; clone size: NA; CDR3 protein: CAISESTYGNQPQHF; CDR3 DNA: TGTGCCATCAGTGAGTCTACTTATGGCAATCAGCCCCAGCATTTT
D gene: NA; J gene: TRBJ1-2; V gene: TRBV4-2; clone size: many; CDR3 protein: CASSQAQGTYGYTF; CDR3 DNA: TGTGCCAGCAGCCAAGCCCAGGGCACCTATGGCTACACCTTC
D gene: TRBD1; J gene: TRBJ1-5; V gene: TRBV12-3/TRBV12-4; clone size: few; CDR3 protein: CASRGQTGQPQHF; CDR3 DNA: TGTGCCAGCAGGGGACAGACGGGACAGCCCCAGCATTTT
D gene: NA; J gene: TRBJ2-2; V gene: TRBV10-3; clone size: NA; CDR3 protein: CAIRPEAGELFF; CDR3 DNA: TGTGCCATCAGGCCTGAAGCCGGGGAGCTGTTTTTT
D gene: NA; J gene: TRBJ2-6; V gene: TRBV5-1; clone size: few; CDR3 protein: CASSLTFQSSGANVLTF; CDR3 DNA: TGCGCCAGCAGCTTGACGTTCCAGAGCTCTGGGGCCAACGTCCTGACTTTC
D gene: TRBD2; J gene: TRBJ2-5; V gene: TRBV12-3/TRBV12-4; clone size: NA; CDR3 protein: CASRRTSGETQYF; CDR3 DNA: TGTGCCAGCAGAAGGACTAGCGGAGAGACCCAGTACTTC
D gene: TRBD2; J gene: TRBJ2-3; V gene: TRBV7-9; clone size: NA; CDR3 protein: CAGQLAVTDTQYF; CDR3 DNA: TGTGCCGGTCAACTAGCGGTCACAGATACGCAGTATTTT
D gene: NA; J gene: TRBJ2-3; V gene: TRBV5-1; clone size: NA; CDR3 protein: CASSERDRDTQYF; CDR3 DNA: TGCGCCAGCAGTGAGAGGGACCGAGATACGCAGTATTTT
D gene: NA; J gene: TRBJ2-7; V gene: TRBV4-1; clone size: few; CDR3 protein: CASSQASLGLEVYEQYF; CDR3 DNA: TGCGCCAGCAGCCAAGCGAGTCTGGGTTTGGAGGTCTACGAGCAGTACTTC
D gene: NA; J gene: TRBJ1-2; V gene: TRBV29-1; clone size: NA; CDR3 protein: CSVEEPGPDYGYTF; CDR3 DNA: TGCAGCGTTGAAGAGCCGGGTCCCGACTATGGCTACACCTTC
D gene: NA; J gene: TRBJ2-1; V gene: TRBV29-1; clone size: few; CDR3 protein: CSVEGGGASSYNEQFF; CDR3 DNA: TGCAGCGTTGAGGGCGGGGGCGCAAGCTCCTACAATGAGCAGTTCTTC
D gene: NA; J gene: TRBJ1-1; V gene: TRBV5-1; clone size: many; CDR3 protein: CASKGLQTNTEAFF; CDR3 DNA: TGCGCCAGCAAGGGCTTACAGACGAACACTGAAGCTTTCTTT
D gene: NA; J gene: TRBJ1-1; V gene: TRBV4-2; clone size: few; CDR3 protein: CASQPQGENTEAFF; CDR3 DNA: TGTGCCAGCCAGCCTCAGGGCGAGAACACTGAAGCTTTCTTT
D gene: NA; J gene: TRBJ1-2; V gene: TRBV7-9; clone size: many; CDR3 protein: CASSLGGPQDGYTF; CDR3 DNA: TGTGCCAGCAGCTTAGGGGGCCCCCAGGATGGCTACACCTTC
D gene: NA; J gene: TRBJ2-1; V gene: TRBV20-1; clone size: few; CDR3 protein: CSASSYVGSLPVEQFF; CDR3 DNA: TGCAGTGCTAGTTCGTACGTCGGGAGCCTACCCGTTGAGCAGTTCTTC
D gene: TRBD1; J gene: TRBJ1-5; V gene: TRBV5-1; clone size: NA; CDR3 protein: CASSLEPGGPVPQHF; CDR3 DNA: TGCGCCAGCAGCTTGGAGCCAGGGGGACCGGTACCCCAGCATTTT
D gene: NA; J gene: TRBJ1-4; V gene: TRBV2; clone size: NA; CDR3 protein: CASSPDSPPTLFF; CDR3 DNA: TGTGCCAGCAGTCCAGACAGCCCTCCGACACTGTTTTTT
D gene: NA; J gene: TRBJ2-2; V gene: TRBV5-1; clone size: few; CDR3 protein: CASSFKDTGELFF; CDR3 DNA: TGCGCCAGCAGCTTCAAGGACACCGGGGAGCTGTTTTTT
D gene: NA; J gene: TRBJ2-2; V gene: TRBV25-1; clone size: NA; CDR3 protein: CASSEGDGELFF; CDR3 DNA: TGTGCCAGCAGTGAAGGAGACGGGGAGCTGTTTTTT
D gene: NA; J gene: TRBJ2-1; V gene: TRBV20-1; clone size: few; CDR3 protein: CSAVPKNEQFF; CDR3 DNA: TGCAGTGCCGTCCCCAAGAATGAGCAGTTCTTC
D gene: NA; J gene: TRBJ2-3; V gene: TRBV24-1; clone size: few; CDR3 protein: CATSDSTDTQYF; CDR3 DNA: TGTGCCACCAGTGATAGCACAGATACGCAGTATTTT
D gene: TRBD1; J gene: TRBJ1-4; V gene: TRBV29-1; clone size: NA; CDR3 protein: CSVELTGEAEKLFF; CDR3 DNA: TGCAGCGTTGAACTAACAGGGGAAGCTGAAAAACTGTTTTTT
D gene: NA; J gene: TRBJ2-5; V gene: TRBV5-1; clone size: NA; CDR3 protein: CASSSQLETQYF; CDR3 DNA: TGCGCCAGCAGCAGCCAGTTAGAGACCCAGTACTTC
D gene: NA; J gene: TRBJ2-7; V gene: TRBV18; clone size: NA; CDR3 protein: CASSPGTRAYEQYF; CDR3 DNA: TGTGCCAGCTCACCCGGGACACGAGCCTACGAGCAGTACTTC
D gene: NA; J gene: TRBJ1-5; V gene: TRBV19; clone size: NA; CDR3 protein: CASSRVYSNQPQHF; CDR3 DNA: TGTGCCAGTAGTAGAGTTTATAGCAATCAGCCCCAGCATTTT
D gene: NA; J gene: TRBJ2-1; V gene: TRBV7-9; clone size: NA; CDR3 protein: CASRPTQGRIYNEQFF; CDR3 DNA: TGTGCCAGCAGACCAACACAGGGACGGATTTACAATGAGCAGTTCTTC
D gene: TRBD2; J gene: TRBJ2-1; V gene: TRBV20-1; clone size: NA; CDR3 protein: CSAHPGLADPIGDEQFF; CDR3 DNA: TGCAGTGCCCACCCTGGACTAGCGGATCCAATTGGTGATGAGCAGTTCTTC
D gene: NA; J gene: TRBJ2-3; V gene: TRBV20-1; clone size: few; CDR3 protein: CSATRGAGRTDTQYF; CDR3 DNA: TGCAGTGCTACCCGGGGGGCCGGGCGGACAGATACGCAGTATTTT
D gene: NA; J gene: TRBJ2-5; V gene: TRBV7-9; clone size: NA; CDR3 protein: CASSSWVRETQYF; CDR3 DNA: TGTGCCAGCAGTTCCTGGGTGCGAGAGACCCAGTACTTC
D gene: NA; J gene: TRBJ2-1; V gene: TRBV7-9; clone size: few; CDR3 protein: CASSPTGSPFNEQFF; CDR3 DNA: TGTGCCAGCAGCCCTACAGGGAGCCCCTTCAATGAGCAGTTCTTC
D gene: NA; J gene: TRBJ2-2; V gene: TRBV12-3/TRBV12-4; clone size: NA; CDR3 protein: CASRRVGGTGELFF; CDR3 DNA: TGTGCCAGCCGTAGGGTCGGGGGCACCGGGGAGCTGTTTTTT
D gene: TRBD1; J gene: TRBJ2-3; V gene: TRBV7-2; clone size: NA; CDR3 protein: CASSHRGSSTDTQYF; CDR3 DNA: TGTGCCAGCAGCCACAGGGGTAGCAGCACAGATACGCAGTATTTT
D gene: NA; J gene: TRBJ1-4; V gene: TRBV6-1; clone size: many; CDR3 protein: CASTMSFGSTNEKLFF; CDR3 DNA: TGTGCCAGCACCATGAGTTTTGGTTCAACTAATGAAAAACTGTTTTTT
D gene: NA; J gene: TRBJ1-4; V gene: TRBV5-1; clone size: few; CDR3 protein: CASSLGRSHNEKLFF; CDR3 DNA: TGCGCCAGCAGCTTAGGACGGAGCCATAATGAAAAACTGTTTTTT
D gene: TRBD2; J gene: TRBJ2-1; V gene: TRBV20-1; clone size: few; CDR3 protein: CSARTSHNEQFF; CDR3 DNA: TGCAGTGCTAGGACTAGCCACAATGAGCAGTTCTTC
D gene: NA; J gene: TRBJ2-5; V gene: TRBV12-3/TRBV12-4; clone size: many; CDR3 protein: CASSFGISGVETQYF; CDR3 DNA: TGTGCCAGCAGTTTCGGAATTTCGGGCGTCGAGACCCAGTACTTC
D gene: TRBD1; J gene: TRBJ1-2; V gene: TRBV9; clone size: few; CDR3 protein: CASSVGPWGQGRSGYGYTF; CDR3 DNA: TGTGCCAGCAGCGTAGGGCCTTGGGGACAGGGACGTTCGGGCTATGGCTACACCTTC
D gene: NA; J gene: TRBJ1-1; V gene: TRBV6-2/TRBV6-3; clone size: few; CDR3 protein: CASSYYQGPEAFF; CDR3 DNA: TGTGCCAGCAGTTACTACCAGGGCCCTGAAGCTTTCTTT
D gene: TRBD2; J gene: TRBJ2-4; V gene: TRBV7-2; clone size: few; CDR3 protein: CASSPTTSAKNIQYF; CDR3 DNA: TGTGCCAGCAGCCCAACGACTAGCGCCAAAAACATTCAGTACTTC
D gene: NA; J gene: TRBJ1-3; V gene: TRBV5-4; clone size: few; CDR3 protein: CASSFGRSASYSSGNTIYF; CDR3 DNA: TGTGCCAGCAGCTTCGGGCGGTCAGCCTCTTACTCCTCTGGAAACACCATATATTTT
D gene: TRBD2; J gene: TRBJ2-5; V gene: TRBV11-2; clone size: many; CDR3 protein: CASSRSTSGSYSTKTQYF; CDR3 DNA: TGTGCCAGCAGCCGCTCGACTAGCGGGAGTTATTCGACAAAGACCCAGTACTTC
D gene: TRBD1; J gene: TRBJ1-1; V gene: TRBV20-1; clone size: many; CDR3 protein: CSANNLQGYSETFF; CDR3 DNA: TGCAGTGCTAATAACTTACAGGGGTACTCCGAAACTTTCTTT
D gene: TRBD1; J gene: TRBJ2-4; V gene: TRBV10-3; clone size: NA; CDR3 protein: CAISVDRGSAKNIQYF; CDR3 DNA: TGTGCCATCAGTGTAGACAGGGGCTCGGCCAAAAACATTCAGTACTTC
D gene: TRBD2; J gene: TRBJ2-3; V gene: TRBV12-3/TRBV12-4; clone size: many; CDR3 protein: CASTLLAGRFADTQYF; CDR3 DNA: TGTGCCAGCACCCTACTAGCGGGGCGTTTTGCAGATACGCAGTATTTT
D gene: NA; J gene: TRBJ2-5; V gene: TRBV10-3; clone size: few; CDR3 protein: CATDAGTAETQYF; CDR3 DNA: TGTGCCACCGACGCAGGGACTGCGGAGACCCAGTACTTC
D gene: NA; J gene: TRBJ2-6; V gene: TRBV6-1; clone size: NA; CDR3 protein: CASANREGANVLTF; CDR3 DNA: TGTGCCAGCGCAAACAGGGAGGGGGCCAACGTCCTGACTTTC
D gene: TRBD2; J gene: TRBJ2-3; V gene: TRBV11-2; clone size: many; CDR3 protein: CASSPLAGGSDTQYF; CDR3 DNA: TGTGCCAGCAGCCCGTTAGCGGGGGGGTCAGATACGCAGTATTTT
D gene: TRBD1; J gene: TRBJ2-7; V gene: TRBV12-3/TRBV12-4; clone size: many; CDR3 protein: CASSSWTGAYEQYF; CDR3 DNA: TGTGCCAGCAGTTCCTGGACAGGGGCCTACGAGCAGTACTTC
D gene: TRBD1; J gene: TRBJ1-2; V gene: TRBV29-1; clone size: many; CDR3 protein: CSVDGTGGFLNGYTF; CDR3 DNA: TGCAGCGTTGACGGGACAGGGGGGTTTCTCAATGGCTACACCTTC
D gene: NA; J gene: TRBJ1-2; V gene: TRBV19; clone size: few; CDR3 protein: CASSIPSDFYGYTF; CDR3 DNA: TGTGCCAGTAGTATTCCCTCTGACTTTTATGGCTACACCTTC
D gene: NA; J gene: TRBJ1-5; V gene: TRBV2; clone size: NA; CDR3 protein: CASSEFIPGWNQPQHF; CDR3 DNA: TGTGCCAGCAGTGAGTTTATCCCCGGGTGGAATCAGCCCCAGCATTTT
D gene: NA; J gene: TRBJ2-7; V gene: TRBV20-1; clone size: NA; CDR3 protein: CSARDTRSYEQYF; CDR3 DNA: TGCAGTGCTAGAGACACGCGCTCCTACGAGCAGTACTTC